This TCR beta chain was retrieved from a study of blood T cells in healthy people across ages. In the study overall: Using template switching, researchers captured about one barcoded beta molecule for each two T cells.

Overall study findings and caveats: For the donors, CMV status was unknown and possibly confounded expanded clonotype changes.

For the second PCR, which ran for about 6 to 11 cycles, a sample-barcoded 5' primer and a J-beta primer mix were used. TCRdb recomputed calls from the 5' RACE reads with MiXCR, one row per CDR3 protein. Of hundreds of thousands of distinct CDR3 sequences in the sample, roughly three fifths were seen once. A note on this clonotype: Its antigen is still unknown. The junction departs from germline at one end; a sequencing error may be responsible.

The germline CDR1 and CDR2 sequences are SGHTA and FQGTGA. The CDR3 totals 14 residues. The sample consisted of blood. The V and J genes are TRBV7-3 and TRBJ2-5, with TRBD2 matching over 7 bases. The origin of this receptor is a man aged 40-55 years in good health. The CDR3 sequence is CANSSTSWGETQYF. The DNA for the CDR3 is TGTGCCAACAGCTCGACTAGCTGGGGGGAGACCCAGTACTTC.